These 30 T cell receptor beta chains share one sample of origin, sequenced in a study of OX40 agonist ivuxolimab in advanced cancers. Assay used: immunoSEQ multiplex PCR; TCRdb lists only in-frame clones, some missing. This table holds roughly 12,000 clones, around 90% found once. The sequencing here drew on CD4+ or CD8+ T cells sorted from blood, taken in a trial of the OX40 agonist ivuxolimab. These receptors came from an adult with an advanced solid tumor such as melanoma, head and neck, liver or kidney cancer.

There are a few counts of this clone. J is TRBJ2-3 and V is TRBV5-5; D call uncertain. The CDR3 contains 15 residues. Trimming took 3 bases from V and 0 from J, leaving 11 bases between them. Germline CDR1 and CDR2: SGHKS and YYEKEE (reference sequence). The CDR3 region has the DNA TGTGCCAGCAGCTGGAAGGGTTTTAGCACAGATACGCAGTATTTT. Encoded protein: CASSWKGFSTDTQYF.

V and J are TRBV6-1 and TRBJ1-2; TRBD1 agrees at 10 bases. The trim removed 3 bases at V and 2 bases at J, leaving 3 bases unmatched. Germline V gene sequence: CDR1 MNHNS, CDR2 SASEGT. CDR3 length: 15 amino acids. CDR3 DNA sequence: TGTGCCAGCAGTGATCTGACAGGGGGCAACTATGGCTACACCTTC. It codes for CASSDLTGGNYGYTF.

The chain combines TRBV7-9 with TRBJ1-1, with D perhaps matching TRBD1 (5 bases). The CDR3 runs to 14 residues. V was cut by 1 base and J by 1 base, with 7 bases left in between. Germline CDR1 SEHNR, CDR2 FQNEAQ (reference sequence). The chain's CDR3 is CASSLVQANTEAFF. The CDR3 bases are TGTGCCAGCAGCTTAGTACAGGCGAACACTGAAGCTTTCTTT.

The chain has TRBV19 and TRBJ1-1; tentatively, D is TRBD1 (6 bases). The CDR3 runs 14 residues. V was shortened by 7 bases and J by 1 base, with 13 bases between the two germline ends. Germline-derived CDR1 and CDR2 are LNHDA and SQIVND (reference sequence). CDR3 DNA: TGTGCCAGTAACCTGCGGGGGGCGAACACTGAAGCTTTCTTT. Protein: CASNLRGANTEAFF.

The chain employs TRBV9 and TRBJ2-1; 9 bases map to TRBD2. The ends lost 0 bases at V and 3 bases at J; junction bases unmatched: 4. Germline V CDR1 and CDR2: SGDLS, YYNGEE. The CDR3 is 16 amino acids. The CDR3 is CASSVVWRGGYNEQFF. CDR3 nucleotide sequence: TGTGCCAGCAGCGTAGTGTGGCGGGGGGGCTACAATGAGCAGTTCTTC.

V is TRBV7-8 and J is TRBJ2-3; either TRBD1 or TRBD2 may supply D (5 bases each). Germline assignment: CDR1 SGHVS and CDR2 FQNEAQ. V was pared by 8 bases and J by 1 base, with 16 bases between. There are 15 residues in the CDR3. The CDR3, as DNA: TGTGCCAGCGGCAGGGACCCCCGGGGCACAGATACGCAGTATTTT. Amino acid sequence: CASGRDPRGTDTQYF.

The genes are TRBV7-2 and TRBJ1-2, with D unresolved. The V and J ends lost 1 base and 0 bases respectively, with 9 bases between them. CDR1 and CDR2 from the germline V gene are SGHTA and FQGNSA. There are 15 residues in the CDR3. The CDR3 region has the DNA TGTGCCAGCAGCTTAGTCGCCCAGGCTAACTATGGCTACACCTTC. This sequence encodes CASSLVAQANYGYTF.

CDR3 DNA: TGTGCCAGCAGCACACGACAAAGGACTAGCGGGAATAATGAGCAGTTCTTC. Amino acid sequence: CASSTRQRTSGNNEQFF. The V call is TRBV13, the J call TRBJ2-1; TRBD2 agrees at 12 bases. With V trimmed by 5 bases and J by 7 bases, 12 bases remained unmatched. This CDR3 has 17 residues. Germline values: CDR1 PRHDT, CDR2 FYEKMQ (reference sequence).

The chain is built from TRBV7-9 and TRBJ2-7; D gene ambiguous. CDR3 length: 12 residues. Germline V CDR1 and CDR2: SEHNR, FQNEAQ (reference sequence). Trimming pared 0 bases from V and 7 bases from J, leaving 7 bases between. The CDR3 is CASSLASREQYF. The CDR3 region has the DNA TGTGCCAGCAGCTTAGCGTCGAGGGAGCAGTACTTC.

This clone has just one count. This chain links TRBV6-6 with TRBJ2-3; D possibly uses TRBD1 or TRBD2 (6 bases each). In germline, CDR1 is MNHNY, CDR2 SVGAGI (reference sequence). Trimming removed 8 bases from V and 6 bases from J, with 15 bases in between. The CDR3 runs to 13 residues. The CDR3 DNA sequence: TGTGCCAGCTGGGGGCTAGCGAGGGATACGCAGTATTTT. Its translation: CASWGLARDTQYF.

The V gene is TRBV5-4, the J gene TRBJ2-1; TRBD2 aligns across 12 bases. V was clipped by 4 bases and J by 2 bases; unmatched bases: 4. Germline lookup yields CDR1 SGHNT and CDR2 YYREEE (reference sequence). The CDR3 sequence is 16 residues long. The chain's CDR3 is CASSPSSGGAYNEQFF. CDR3 DNA sequence: TGTGCCAGCAGCCCGTCTAGCGGGGGGGCCTACAATGAGCAGTTCTTC.

The chain joins TRBV9 to TRBJ2-7; 9 nucleotides align to TRBD1. Germline values: CDR1 SGDLS, CDR2 YYNGEE. The CDR3 has 14 amino acids. J lost 7 bases, V lost 0 bases, and 5 bases had no gene match. The CDR3 spells CASSVGDRVWEQYF. In DNA form, the CDR3 reads TGTGCCAGCAGCGTAGGGGACAGGGTGTGGGAGCAGTACTTC.

This rearrangement joins TRBV5-1 to TRBJ2-1, with D hard to call. The V and J ends lost 0 bases and 0 bases respectively, with 10 bases between them. The CDR3 is 16 amino acids. Germline-derived CDR1 and CDR2 are SGHRS and YFSETQ. Written as DNA, the CDR3 is TGCGCCAGCAGCTTGGACGACCTTAGCTCCTACAATGAGCAGTTCTTC. Translating gives CASSLDDLSSYNEQFF. Full variable domain (missing parts from reference TRBV5-1 and TRBJ2-1): KAGVTQTPRYLIKTRGQQVTLSCSPISGHRSVSWYQQTPGQGLQFLFEYFSETQRNKGNFPGRFSGRQFSNSRSEMNVSTLELGDSALYLCASSLDDLSSYNEQFFGPGTRLTVL.

This clone occurred a few times. The chain combines TRBV11-3 with TRBJ1-2, with D possibly matching TRBD1 (6 bases). The CDR3 sequence is 13 residues long. Germline values: CDR1 SGHNT, CDR2 YENEEA. V was trimmed by 6 bases and J by 3 bases, leaving 11 bases between them. CDR3 sequence reads: CASRSTGHYGYTF. In DNA, the CDR3 is TGTGCCAGCAGATCGACAGGCCACTATGGCTACACCTTC. Full variable domain (missing parts from reference TRBV11-3 and TRBJ1-2): EAGVVQSPRYKIIEKKQPVAFWCNPISGHNTLYWYLQNLGQGPELLIRYENEEAVDDSQLPKDRFSAERLKGVDSTLKIQPAELGDSAVYLCASRSTGHYGYTFGSGTRLTVV.

The V and J genes are TRBV9 and TRBJ1-2; maybe TRBD1 (6 bases). The CDR3 is 14 amino acids. Per germline, CDR1 SGDLS and CDR2 YYNGEE. V gave up 3 bases and J gave up 7 bases, with 16 bases separating them. As DNA, the CDR3 is TGTGCCAGCAGCGCGTCCTCGGGGGCGACTGGCTACACCTTC. Translated, it gives CASSASSGATGYTF.

This clone has just one count. Germline and junction disagree at one end, which may indicate a read error. CDR3 protein: CASTPLATSTDAQYF. CDR3 nucleotides: TGTGCCAGTACCCCTTTGGCGACTAGCACAGATGCGCAGTATTTT. The rearrangement joins TRBV19 to TRBJ2-3, with 7 bases lining up with TRBD2. Germline V CDR1 and CDR2: LNHDA, SQIVND (reference sequence). This CDR3 is 15 amino acids long.

The chain employs TRBV30 and TRBJ1-5, with D perhaps matching TRBD1 (6 bases). Looked up from germline, CDR1 is GTSNPN and CDR2 is SVGIG (reference sequence). V lost 5 bases and J lost 1, with 24 bases in between. CDR3 size: 18 residues. CDR3: CAWGGRLTGSGSNQPQHF. The DNA of the CDR3 is TGTGCCTGGGGGGGCCGCCTTACAGGGTCCGGGAGCAATCAGCCCCAGCATTTT.

The rearrangement links TRBV6-6 to TRBJ2-1; D is unresolved. The CDR3 is 12 amino acids. V dropped 5 bases and J dropped 6 bases, with 8 bases sitting between them. Germline CDR1 MNHNY, CDR2 SVGAGI (reference sequence). The CDR3 DNA is TGTGCCAGCAGTAAGGGCGGCAATGAGCAGTTCTTC. This gives the protein CASSKGGNEQFF.

The chain uses TRBV2 and TRBJ2-2; D is uncertain. Germline CDR1 reads SNHLY; CDR2 reads FYNNEI. CDR3 size: 13 residues. Trimming removed 7 bases at V and 2 bases at J, with 8 bases between. CDR3: CASMGYNTGELFF. CDR3 coding DNA: TGTGCCAGCATGGGGTATAACACCGGGGAGCTGTTTTTT.

This sequence joins TRBV28 and TRBJ2-7, with TRBD1 identical over 7 bases. CDR1 and CDR2 from the germline V gene are MDHEN and SYDVKM. The CDR3 totals 13 residues. The V segment lost 3 bases and the J segment 3 bases; nucleotides outside the gene matches: 2. CDR3 sequence: CASSLGQNYEQYF. CDR3 nucleotide sequence: TGTGCCAGCAGTTTGGGACAGAACTACGAGCAGTACTTC. Filled out from reference TRBV28 and TRBJ2-7, the complete variable domain reads DVKVTQSSRYLVKRTGEKVFLECVQDMDHENMFWYRQDPGLGLRLIYFSYDVKMKEKGDIPEGYSVSREKKERFSLILESASTNQTSMYLCASSLGQNYEQYFGPGTRLTVT.

In its sample, this clone is medium-sized. The rearrangement links TRBV7-8 to TRBJ2-1, with 7 bases lining up with TRBD2. The J segment lost 2 bases and the V segment lost 4 bases, leaving 11 bases of the junction unmatched. The CDR3 extends over 17 amino acids. The germline V gene has CDR1 SGHVS and CDR2 FQNEAQ. The CDR3 DNA reads as TGTGCCAGCAGCTACTACCAGCTTCGGGGGGCCTACAATGAGCAGTTCTTC. Translation: CASSYYQLRGAYNEQFF.

The chain links TRBV4-1 to TRBJ2-3; the match to TRBD2 covers 9 bases. J gave up 4 bases and V 1 base, and 9 bases lay outside the gene matches. Germline V gene data show CDR1 as MGHRA and CDR2 as YSYEKL. The length of the CDR3 is 17 residues. CDR3 sequence (DNA): TGCGCCAGCAGCCAAGGCGGCGGGAGGGCCATTTCAGATACGCAGTATTTT. It translates to CASSQGGGRAISDTQYF.

This clone was found once. The chain joins TRBV27 to TRBJ1-1; D unresolved. V dropped 5 bases and J dropped 3 bases, with 13 bases sitting between them. Germline V gene sequence: CDR1 MNHEY, CDR2 SMNVEV (reference sequence). This CDR3 contains 14 residues. CDR3 DNA: TGTGCCAGCAGTCCTAGCATATTGGACACTGAAGCTTTCTTT. This encodes CASSPSILDTEAFF.

V gene TRBV4-3 combines with J gene TRBJ2-5, with TRBD2 matching 11 bases. Trimming took 1 base from V and 1 from J; bases not matched to a gene: 8. Germline V gene data show CDR1 as LGHNA and CDR2 as YSLEER. The CDR3 is 18 amino acids. The CDR3: CASSQGLAGGEGQETQYF. The CDR3 region has the DNA TGCGCCAGCAGCCAAGGGCTAGCGGGGGGTGAGGGCCAAGAGACCCAGTACTTC.

The CDR3 DNA is TGTGCCTGGAGTGTACGGTCAGAAAAACTGTTTTTT. It is translated as CAWSVRSEKLFF. The chain recombines TRBV30 with TRBJ1-4, with no clear D. Germline loops: CDR1 GTSNPN, CDR2 SVGIG (reference sequence). The CDR3 runs 12 residues. V was trimmed by 0 bases and J by 8 bases, leaving 7 bases between them.

As to this clone: A junction boundary mismatches the germline segment, possibly from a read error. This rearrangement joins TRBV29-1 to TRBJ2-3; D is possibly TRBD2 (5 bases). The CDR3 contains 14 residues. CDR1 and CDR2 from the germline V gene are SQVTM and ANQGSEA. The CDR3 protein is CSVEGESSRDTQYF. CDR3 DNA sequence: TGCAGCGTTGAAGGGGAATCTAGCAGAGATACGCAGTATTTT.

The chain recombines TRBV11-2 with TRBJ2-3, with D perhaps being TRBD1 or TRBD2 (5 bases each). The length of the CDR3 is 15 residues. V lost 6 bases, J lost 0 bases, and 13 bases lay in between. From germline, CDR1 is SGHAT and CDR2 FQNNGV. The CDR3 loop reads CASRRVGTSTDTQYF. The CDR3 DNA reads as TGTGCCAGCAGGCGGGTCGGGACCAGCACAGATACGCAGTATTTT.

The chain carries TRBV7-9 and TRBJ2-1; no firm D call. CDR1 and CDR2 (germline): SEHNR, FQNEAQ (reference sequence). The CDR3 runs 11 residues. V lost 3 bases and J lost 8, with 5 bases in between. The CDR3 protein is CASSFGYEQFF. In nucleotides, the CDR3 is TGTGCCAGCAGCTTTGGGTATGAGCAGTTCTTC.

This chain links TRBV7-3 with TRBJ2-3; D uncertain. This CDR3 contains 13 residues. Trimming left V 1 base short and J 6 bases short, with 8 bases between. The germline V gene has CDR1 SGHTA and CDR2 FQGTGA. The CDR3 DNA is TGTGCCAGCAGCTTAAATCCGTCCGATACGCAGTATTTT. It yields the protein CASSLNPSDTQYF.

The V call is TRBV19, the J call TRBJ2-7; either TRBD1 or TRBD2 may fit D (5 bases each). CDR3 size: 15 residues. CDR1 is LNHDA, CDR2 SQIVND, per germline (reference sequence). V lost 1 base to trimming and J lost 2 bases, with 12 bases between them. CDR3 nucleotide sequence: TGTGCCAGTAGTATAGGGGGTAGGGGACCCTACGAGCAGTACTTC. As protein: CASSIGGRGPYEQYF. The full variable domain, with the rest looked up from reference TRBV19 and TRBJ2-7, is DGGITQSPKYLFRKEGQNVTLSCEQNLNHDAMYWYRQDPGQGLRLIYYSQIVNDFQKGDIAEGYSVSREKKESFPLTVTSAQKNPTAFYLCASSIGGRGPYEQYFGPGTRLTVT.